A selection of T cell receptor beta chains follows, all from one sample in a study of early T cells in non-severe SARS-CoV-2 infection. TCRdb analysed the 5' RACE reads with MiXCR anew, one entry per CDR3 protein. Among tens of thousands of distinct CDR3 sequences listed, around 9.3% were seen once. The specimen sequenced was whole blood. These receptors were taken from an adult who was a healthcare worker with PCR-confirmed SARS-CoV-2 infection or an uninfected control (not recorded which). Both conserved end residues are part of each CDR3. Fields, in order: V gene, CDR3 length, clone size, J gene, D gene, CDR3 DNA, CDR3 protein. D genes are given only for firm matches. Expanded clones get a size class; other rows say once, few or many, or leave the size out.

V gene: TRBV7-3; CDR3 length: 15; clone size: many; J gene: TRBJ2-5; D gene: TRBD2; CDR3 DNA: TGTGCCAGCAGCTTAACGGGACTAGCGGGGGAGGCCCAGTACTTC; CDR3 protein: CASSLTGLAGEAQYF
V gene: TRBV20-1; CDR3 length: 14; clone size: -; J gene: TRBJ1-2; D gene: -; CDR3 DNA: TGCAGTGCTAGAGCCCGCACACAAAACTATGGCTACACCTTC; CDR3 protein: CSARARTQNYGYTF
V gene: TRBV6-6; CDR3 length: 14; clone size: many; J gene: TRBJ1-6; D gene: -; CDR3 DNA: TGTGCCAGCAGTTACGTCGTGGGGAATTCACCCCTCCACTTT; CDR3 protein: CASSYVVGNSPLHF
V gene: TRBV7-9; CDR3 length: 16; clone size: -; J gene: TRBJ1-1; D gene: -; CDR3 DNA: TGTGCCAGCAGCTTTGTGCATTCCCGAGGGAACACTGAAGCTTTCTTT; CDR3 protein: CASSFVHSRGNTEAFF
V gene: TRBV4-1; CDR3 length: 15; clone size: few; J gene: TRBJ2-4; D gene: -; CDR3 DNA: TGCGCCAGCAGCCATGGACGGGGGGCGCGAAACATTCAGTACTTC; CDR3 protein: CASSHGRGARNIQYF
V gene: TRBV9; CDR3 length: 13; clone size: -; J gene: TRBJ1-2; D gene: -; CDR3 DNA: TGTGCCAGCAGCGTACTAGCTAACTATGGCTACACCTTC; CDR3 protein: CASSVLANYGYTF
V gene: TRBV15; CDR3 length: 16; clone size: many; J gene: TRBJ2-3; D gene: -; CDR3 DNA: TGTGCCACCAGCAGAGTCCCCGGTGCGAATGTTATTACGCAGTATTTT; CDR3 protein: CATSRVPGANVITQYF
V gene: TRBV6-6; CDR3 length: 15; clone size: many; J gene: TRBJ1-1; D gene: -; CDR3 DNA: TGTGCCAGCAGTTACCCGACAGATTGGAGCACTGAAGCTTTCTTT; CDR3 protein: CASSYPTDWSTEAFF
V gene: TRBV18; CDR3 length: 18; clone size: medium-sized; J gene: TRBJ2-3; D gene: -; CDR3 DNA: TGTGCCAGCTCACCGGAGCGGGCGGTTGCCGAGCGCACAGATACGCAGTATTTT; CDR3 protein: CASSPERAVAERTDTQYF
V gene: TRBV10-3; CDR3 length: 12; clone size: few; J gene: TRBJ1-6; D gene: -; CDR3 DNA: TGTGCCATCAGTGGGGGGAGTTCACCCCTCCACTTT; CDR3 protein: CAISGGSSPLHF
V gene: TRBV5-4; CDR3 length: 15; clone size: -; J gene: TRBJ2-5; D gene: -; CDR3 DNA: TGTGCCAGCAGCCCCTATCAGGGGTTAGGGGAGACCCAGTACTTC; CDR3 protein: CASSPYQGLGETQYF
V gene: TRBV7-2; CDR3 length: 14; clone size: few; J gene: TRBJ1-2; D gene: TRBD1; CDR3 DNA: TGTGCCAGCAGCAAGACAGGGGGAATTCGAGGCTACACCTTC; CDR3 protein: CASSKTGGIRGYTF
V gene: TRBV20-1; CDR3 length: 11; clone size: -; J gene: TRBJ1-1; D gene: -; CDR3 DNA: TGCAGTGCTAGGAGGGACACTGAAGCTTTCTTT; CDR3 protein: CSARRDTEAFF
V gene: TRBV20-1; CDR3 length: 11; clone size: many; J gene: TRBJ1-2; D gene: -; CDR3 DNA: TGCAGTGCCAGGGCTGACTATGGCTACACCTTC; CDR3 protein: CSARADYGYTF
V gene: TRBV7-8; CDR3 length: 14; clone size: -; J gene: TRBJ1-6; D gene: -; CDR3 DNA: TGTGCCAGCAGCGGAGACAGCTATAATTCACCCCTCCACTTT; CDR3 protein: CASSGDSYNSPLHF
V gene: TRBV20-1; CDR3 length: 10; clone size: many; J gene: TRBJ1-2; D gene: -; CDR3 DNA: TGCAGTGCTAGGGGTGGTGGCTACACCTTC; CDR3 protein: CSARGGGYTF
V gene: TRBV5-1; CDR3 length: 14; clone size: few; J gene: TRBJ2-5; D gene: -; CDR3 DNA: TGCGCCAGCAGCACCGGACTTATCCAAGAGACCCAGTACTTC; CDR3 protein: CASSTGLIQETQYF
V gene: TRBV20-1; CDR3 length: 11; clone size: -; J gene: TRBJ2-1; D gene: -; CDR3 DNA: TGCAGTGCTAGGGGACCCACAGAGCAGTTCTTC; CDR3 protein: CSARGPTEQFF
V gene: TRBV5-1; CDR3 length: 13; clone size: -; J gene: TRBJ1-5; D gene: -; CDR3 DNA: TGCGCCAGCAGCTTAGATAGCAATCAGCCCCAGCATTTT; CDR3 protein: CASSLDSNQPQHF
V gene: TRBV5-1; CDR3 length: 13; clone size: many; J gene: TRBJ2-1; D gene: -; CDR3 DNA: TGCGCCAGCAGCTTGGGCGCTTACAATGAGCAGTTCTTC; CDR3 protein: CASSLGAYNEQFF
V gene: TRBV13; CDR3 length: 16; clone size: -; J gene: TRBJ2-5; D gene: -; CDR3 DNA: TGTGCCAGCAGCCGCAGCGGAAGAGAACGGGGGGAGACCCAGTACTTC; CDR3 protein: CASSRSGRERGETQYF
V gene: TRBV30; CDR3 length: 12; clone size: many; J gene: TRBJ2-1; D gene: -; CDR3 DNA: TGTGCCTCCGGCTGGACGTATCATGCGCAGTTCTTC; CDR3 protein: CASGWTYHAQFF
V gene: TRBV18; CDR3 length: 13; clone size: many; J gene: TRBJ2-5; D gene: -; CDR3 DNA: TGTGCCAGCAGCCCGGGTCTACAAGAGACCCAGTACTTC; CDR3 protein: CASSPGLQETQYF
V gene: TRBV21-1; CDR3 length: 12; clone size: -; J gene: TRBJ1-2; D gene: -; CDR3 DNA: TGTGCCAGCAGCAAAATTTTCTATGGCTACACCTTC; CDR3 protein: CASSKIFYGYTF
V gene: TRBV20-1; CDR3 length: 14; clone size: few; J gene: TRBJ2-5; D gene: TRBD2; CDR3 DNA: TGCAGTGCTAGATCACGGGGGGGCCAGGAGACCCAGTACTTC; CDR3 protein: CSARSRGGQETQYF
V gene: TRBV5-1; CDR3 length: 16; clone size: -; J gene: TRBJ2-1; D gene: TRBD2; CDR3 DNA: TGCGCCAGCAGCTTGCTAGCGGGGGCCCCGGGGGATGAGCAGTTCTTC; CDR3 protein: CASSLLAGAPGDEQFF
V gene: TRBV12-3/TRBV12-4; CDR3 length: 12; clone size: many; J gene: TRBJ2-3; D gene: -; CDR3 DNA: TGTGCCAGCAGTCCAACACCAGATACGCAGTATTTT; CDR3 protein: CASSPTPDTQYF
V gene: TRBV2; CDR3 length: 15; clone size: few; J gene: TRBJ1-5; D gene: -; CDR3 DNA: TGTGCCAGCAGTGAAGGGTTGTCAGTTCTTCAGCCCCAGCATTTT; CDR3 protein: CASSEGLSVLQPQHF
V gene: TRBV9; CDR3 length: 15; clone size: few; J gene: TRBJ2-1; D gene: TRBD2; CDR3 DNA: TGTGCCAGCAGCGTAGGTCGGGGGGGCCGGAATGAGCAGTTCTTC; CDR3 protein: CASSVGRGGRNEQFF
V gene: TRBV4-2; CDR3 length: 14; clone size: few; J gene: TRBJ1-2; D gene: -; CDR3 DNA: TGTGCCAGCAGCCAAGATCTTACAGACTATGGCTACACCTTC; CDR3 protein: CASSQDLTDYGYTF
V gene: TRBV19; CDR3 length: 15; clone size: many; J gene: TRBJ1-4; D gene: -; CDR3 DNA: TGTGCCAGTAGTTCCGGGGGCACGCATAATGAAAAACTGTTTTTT; CDR3 protein: CASSSGGTHNEKLFF